The 16 T cell receptor delta chains below all came from one sample that was sequenced in a study of gamma-delta T cells after stem cell transplantation. TCRdb re-called the RT-PCR reads via CATT. The table has some 1,300 delta-chain clones, roughly 5% seen once; the top ten hold approximately 50%. Sequenced sample: gamma-delta T cells. These receptors were taken from a human donor. It is not recorded whose cells these are; they may come from a transplant donor.

This clone was seen a handful of times. The chain carries TRDV2 and TRDJ1; 10 positions agree with TRDD3. The CDR3 extends over 16 amino acids. Per germline, CDR1 GEAIGNYY and CDR2 EKD. V shed 3 bases and J 1 base; nucleotides not matched to a gene: 7. CDR3 in amino acids: CACDSRGDTATDKLIF. The CDR3, as DNA: TGTGCCTGTGACTCCCGGGGGGATACGGCCACCGATAAACTCATCTTT.

This clone was found a few times. TCRdb lists the protein of a much larger clone for this DNA, which differs at residue 9, so this is likely a read error; the protein given here is translated from the DNA itself. This same CDR3 is encoded by further DNA sequences in the sample. V gene TRDV2 combines with J gene TRDJ1; 7 bases fit TRDD3. Per the germline V gene, CDR1 is GEAIGNYY and CDR2 is EKD. This CDR3 has 15 amino acids. J lost 1 base, V lost 3 bases, and 7 bases had no gene match. Here the CDR3 DNA reads TGTGCCTGTGACCGACTGGGGTACGGCACCGATAAACTCATCTTT. Amino acids: CACDRLGYGTDKLIF.

Turning to this clone: The protein recorded in TCRdb matches a much larger clone and deviates from this DNA's translation at residue 13, suggesting a read error; the protein here is obtained by translating the DNA. The V and J genes are TRDV2 and TRDJ1, with 11 bases that match TRDD3. The CDR3 spans 20 residues. The V and J ends lost 1 base and 2 bases, in that order; junction bases with no gene match: 17. The germline gives CDR1 GEAIGNYY, CDR2 EKD. DNA for the CDR3: TGTGCCTGTGACACTCTTAATTCTGGGGGATACCGGTCGGGGACCGATAAACTCATCTTT. Protein: CACDTLNSGGYRSGTDKLIF.

This clone showed up just a few times. The mismatch at residue 5 between this DNA's translation and the TCRdb protein of a much larger clone likely reflects a read error; the protein shown is translated from the DNA. The genes are TRDV2 and TRDJ1; 12 bases align to TRDD3. The CDR3 covers 18 residues. The V gene end was trimmed by 3 bases and the J gene end by 3 bases; junction bases not matched to a gene: 13. Germline values: CDR1 GEAIGNYY, CDR2 EKD. In DNA form, the CDR3 reads TGTGCCTGTGACGCCGTGGGGCTGGGGGATACGCTGGCCGATAAACTCATCTTT. This codes for CACDAVGLGDTLADKLIF.

This clone has a handful of counts. This likely reflects a read error, since a far larger clone is one base away. The chain joins TRDV2 to TRDJ1, with 9 bases matching TRDD3. The germline gives CDR1 GEAIGNYY, CDR2 EKD. The CDR3 is 21 amino acids. Trimming took 0 bases from V and 2 from J; bases not matched to a gene: 21. CDR3 DNA: TGTGCCTGTGACACCGCCCCGTCTGGCGGTACTGGGGGACGCCGGACCGATAAACTCATCTTT. It yields the protein CACDTAPSGGTGGRRTDKLIF.

Only a few counts were recorded for this clone. The protein that TCRdb holds for this DNA derives from a much larger clone and differs from the translated DNA at residue 7, which likely indicates a read error; the protein shown here is translated from the DNA. The chain combines TRDV2 with TRDJ1; 7 bases are shared with TRDD3. Germline loops: CDR1 GEAIGNYY, CDR2 EKD. CDR3 length: 21 residues. J gave up 0 bases and V 1 base, and 22 bases lay outside the gene matches. The CDR3 protein is CACDTLKVLMAGGRYTDKLIF. The CDR3 region has the DNA TGTGCCTGTGACACTCTTAAAGTCCTAATGGCTGGGGGCCGTTACACCGATAAACTCATCTTT.

To note about this clone: The TCRdb protein, from a much larger clone, departs from this DNA's translation at residue 15, likely by read error; the protein shown derives from the DNA. The rearrangement joins TRDV2 to TRDJ1; 11 bases fit TRDD3. J lost 4 bases, V lost 0 bases, and 18 bases had no gene match. The CDR3 loop spans 20 amino acids. Germline assignment: CDR1 GEAIGNYY and CDR2 EKD. CDR3 protein: CACDTVVLGDRSDYIDKLIF. CDR3 nucleotide sequence: TGTGCCTGTGACACCGTTGTACTGGGGGATAGGAGTGACTACATCGATAAACTCATCTTT.

On this clone itself: Only one base separates this from a far larger clonotype, so it likely reflects a read error. The chain links TRDV2 to TRDJ3, with 12 bases matching TRDD3. Germline-derived CDR1 and CDR2 are GEAIGNYY and EKD. The CDR3 totals 20 residues. The CDR3 protein is CACGTVLGDTISWDTRQMFF. In DNA, the CDR3 is TGTGCCTGTGGCACCGTCCTGGGGGATACGATCTCCTGGGACACCCGACAGATGTTTTTC.

V usage is TRDV2 and J usage is TRDJ1; D is possibly TRDD3 (6 bases). The CDR3 is made up of 17 amino acids. Trimming stripped 3 bases from V and 0 bases from J, with 19 bases between. Germline V CDR1 and CDR2: GEAIGNYY, EKD. CDR3 sequence: CACDAMRGEMYTDKLIF. For the CDR3, the DNA is TGTGCCTGTGACGCCATGAGGGGGGAAATGTACACCGATAAACTCATCTTT.

This clone was picked up a small number of times. A far more abundant clone sits one base away, making this likely a read error. Within the sample, other DNA sequences also encode this same CDR3. The rearrangement links TRDV2 to TRDJ1, with a weak D call TRDD3 (5 bases). With 3 bases removed from V and 1 base from J, the gap between germline ends came to 14 bases. The CDR3 totals 15 residues. Germline V gives CDR1 GEAIGNYY, CDR2 EKD. In DNA, the CDR3 is TGTGCCTGTGACCTTGTGGGGTCCTTCACCGATAAACTCATCTTT. Amino acids: CACDLVGSFTDKLIF.

Note on this clone: The translation of this DNA and the TCRdb protein of a much larger clone differ at residue 14, probably owing to a read error; the protein shown here is translated from the DNA. The chain is built from TRDV2 and TRDJ1; 8 bases are a match to TRDD3. The CDR3 loop spans 16 amino acids. Germline V gene sequence: CDR1 GEAIGNYY, CDR2 EKD. CDR3 sequence (DNA): TGTGCCTGTGACACCGTGGGGATACAAGGGACCGATAAACCCATCTTT. It yields the protein CACDTVGIQGTDKPIF.

In the case of this clone: With only one base between it and a far larger clone, this is likely a read error. The chain combines TRDV2 with TRDJ1; D is undetermined. Germline V gene sequence: CDR1 GEAIGNYY, CDR2 EKD. The CDR3 is 17 amino acids. V lost 0 bases and J 0 bases, leaving 16 bases between the germline ends. DNA of the CDR3: TGTGCCTGTGACACCATAGAAGGCGGGGCGCACACCGATAAACTCATCTTT. This codes for CACDTIEGGAHTDKLIF.

On this clone itself: A single base separates this from a much larger clone, so it may be a read error. V is TRDV2 and J is TRDJ1; 10 bases are a match to TRDD3. Germline lookup yields CDR1 GEAIGNYY and CDR2 EKD. The CDR3 contains 17 residues. CDR3 nucleotide sequence: TGTGCCTGTGGCACCATGGCAACTGGGGGATCCACCGATAAACTCATCTTT. This sequence encodes CACGTMATGGSTDKLIF.

This clone was seen a few times. The TCRdb protein comes from a much larger clone and disagrees with this DNA's translation at residue 6, likely due to a read error; the protein given here is derived from the DNA. J is TRDJ1 and V is TRDV2, with TRDD3 matching 11 bases. Unmatched junction bases numbered 13, after V lost 4 bases and J lost 4 bases. Germline-derived CDR1 and CDR2 are GEAIGNYY and EKD. The CDR3 spans 17 residues. This chain's CDR3 is CACEGFGGGYANDKLIF. CDR3 in DNA: TGTGCCTGTGAGGGCTTCGGTGGGGGATACGCAAACGATAAACTCATCTTT.

As for this clone: A read error likely explains why the TCRdb protein, taken from a much larger clone, differs from this DNA's translation at residue 14; the protein shown is translated from the DNA. The V gene is TRDV2, the J gene TRDJ1, with TRDD3 identical over 10 bases. Germline assignment: CDR1 GEAIGNYY and CDR2 EKD. CDR3 size: 15 residues. CDR3 residues: CACDVLGDRADKLTF. CDR3 in DNA: TGTGCCTGTGACGTACTGGGGGATCGGGCCGATAAACTCACCTTT.

This clone was counted a few times. TCRdb's protein for this DNA is that of a much larger clone and differs from the translation at residue 17, likely a read error; the protein shown is the DNA translation. V is TRDV2 and J is TRDJ1; TRDD3 agrees at 9 bases. Germline V lookup: CDR1 GEAIGNYY, CDR2 EKD. This CDR3 comprises 18 residues. The CDR3 region is CACDTVTGGESYTDKLTF. CDR3 nucleotides: TGTGCCTGTGACACCGTGACTGGGGGAGAATCATACACCGATAAACTCACCTTT.